These T cell receptor beta chains were read from a single sample in a study of regulatory T cells in long-lasting Graves disease. MiXCR was run by TCRdb on the multiplex PCR reads, yielding one entry per CDR3 protein. Here the sample spans about 220,000 distinct CDR3 sequences, roughly 19% being singletons. The data also belong to a second study, concerning T cells in Graves' hyperthyroidism and ophthalmopathy.

Here the sequenced sample was peripheral blood mononuclear cells (PBMCs), taken at new diagnosis, from a patient treated with antithyroid drugs. These receptors were obtained from a woman aged 30 to 39 with Graves disease. The CDR3 runs from the conserved cysteine through the conserved F or W. The order of the fields is V gene, clone size, J gene, D gene, CDR3 DNA, CDR3 protein. D genes are given only for firm matches. Only part of the rows carry a size: once, few, many, or a class if the clone is expanded.

TRBV18,many,TRBJ2-1,.,TGTGCCAGCTCACCAGGCGGAACCTACAATGAGCAGTTCTTC,CASSPGGTYNEQFF
TRBV3-1,.,TRBJ1-1,.,TGTGCCAGCAGCCAAATGGGAACTGAAGCTTTCTTT,CASSQMGTEAFF
TRBV20-1,.,TRBJ1-2,.,TGCAGTGCTGCCGACGGAGCCCGCAACTATGGCTACACCTTC,CSAADGARNYGYTF
TRBV2,many,TRBJ2-1,.,TGTGCCAGCACAGAGAGTCCCTCGCAGTTCTTC,CASTESPSQFF
TRBV2,many,TRBJ2-3,TRBD2,TGTGCCAGCAGTGCTCTAGCGGGGACCACAGATACGCAGTATTTT,CASSALAGTTDTQYF
TRBV29-1,.,TRBJ2-1,.,TGCAGCGTTGGATTGACTAGCAGGGGGGTCAGCGATGAGCAGTTCTTC,CSVGLTSRGVSDEQFF
TRBV28,many,TRBJ2-3,TRBD2,TGTGCCAGCAAGGGACTAGCGGGAGAAACGCGGACCTTGGATACGCAGTATTTT,CASKGLAGETRTLDTQYF
TRBV19,many,TRBJ1-5,.,TGTGCCAGTAGTATGGCCCCTCATCAGCCCCAGCATTTT,CASSMAPHQPQHF
TRBV28,many,TRBJ2-7,.,TGTGCCAGCAGTTTAGTAGGGGTTGGATCCTACGAGCAGTACTTC,CASSLVGVGSYEQYF
TRBV12-3/TRBV12-4,many,TRBJ2-7,.,TGTGCCAGCAGTTTAGCGGTGTACGAGCAGTACTTC,CASSLAVYEQYF
TRBV12-3/TRBV12-4,many,TRBJ1-3,.,TGTGCCAGCAGTTGGGTCTCTGGAAACACCATATATTTT,CASSWVSGNTIYF
TRBV5-8,many,TRBJ1-2,.,TGTGCCAGCAGCTTGGGGGTGGGACACTATGGCTACACCTTC,CASSLGVGHYGYTF
TRBV11-2,.,TRBJ2-1,.,TGTGCCAGCAGCTTAGACATCGGAGGCTACAATGAGCAGTTCTTC,CASSLDIGGYNEQFF
TRBV7-2,.,TRBJ2-5,TRBD2,TGTGCCAGCAGCCTTAGACTAGCGGGGGTGTACCAAGAGACCCAGTACTTC,CASSLRLAGVYQETQYF
TRBV5-1,many,TRBJ1-6,TRBD1,TGCGCCAGCAGCGTTTACAGGGGGCGAGTTTCACCCCTCCACTTT,CASSVYRGRVSPLHF
TRBV6-1,many,TRBJ1-5,.,TGTGCCAGCAGTGCCGCGAGGCTACAACAGCCCCAGCATTTT,CASSAARLQQPQHF
TRBV7-6,many,TRBJ1-2,.,TGTGCCAGCAGCCGGGGGGCCTCCTATGGCTACACCTTC,CASSRGASYGYTF
TRBV20-1,.,TRBJ2-3,.,TGCAGTGCTAGAGACCGCTTACGAAAGCCCACAGATACGCAGTATTTT,CSARDRLRKPTDTQYF
TRBV20-1,many,TRBJ1-5,.,TGCAGTGCTACTACTACTGCGGGACCCCAGCATTTT,CSATTTAGPQHF
TRBV28,few,TRBJ1-2,TRBD1,TGTGCCAGCAGGACAGGGGGGCATGGCTACACCTTC,CASRTGGHGYTF
TRBV6-1,many,TRBJ1-5,.,TGTGCCAGCAGTGCTGGTTGGGGGGGTAATCAGCCCCAGCATTTT,CASSAGWGGNQPQHF
TRBV19,.,TRBJ1-2,.,TGTGCCAGTACCACTTCAGGGGTCCCCTATGGCTACACCTTC,CASTTSGVPYGYTF
TRBV12-3/TRBV12-4,many,TRBJ2-7,.,TGTGCCAGCAGCCAGACAGTATACGAGCAGTACTTC,CASSQTVYEQYF
TRBV5-1,many,TRBJ1-2,.,TGCGCCAGCAGCTCCACCGCGGGACACTACGGGGGCTACACCTTC,CASSSTAGHYGGYTF
TRBV19,many,TRBJ1-2,TRBD1,TGTGCCAGTAGTACGGGACAGCGGGCGGGCTATGGCTACACCTTC,CASSTGQRAGYGYTF
TRBV28,many,TRBJ2-7,TRBD1,TGTGCCAGCAGCGGAACCGGGACAGGGCGCTACGAGCAGTACTTC,CASSGTGTGRYEQYF
TRBV7-9,.,TRBJ1-1,.,TGTGCCAGCAGCTTAGCTGGGTTTGAAGCTTTCTTT,CASSLAGFEAFF